Below, 10 T cell receptor beta chains from the same sample are listed, as sequenced in a study of T cell responses to AZD1222 COVID-19 vaccine. Libraries were prepared by immunoSEQ multiplex PCR; TCRdb keeps only in-frame clonotypes and omits some of them. The top ten hold less than 3.5% of the sample, which has about 100,000 clones, around 89% seen once. The sample here was peripheral blood, taken on day 0 of AZD1222 vaccination. Source of these receptors: an adult in good health.

The table lists this clone with a count of one. The chain links TRBV24-1 to TRBJ2-3; tentatively, D is TRBD1 (5 bases). CDR3 length: 11 residues. The germline CDR1 and CDR2 sequences are KGHDR and SFDVKD. The V gene lost 9 bases and the J gene lost 5 bases, with 8 bases spanning the gap. The CDR3 region has the DNA TGTGCCACCGATCAGGGAGATACGCAGTATTTT. It yields the protein CATDQGDTQYF.

The chain recombines TRBV6-2 or TRBV6-3 with TRBJ1-5; D is ambiguous. CDR3 length equals 16 residues. Germline V gene sequence: CDR1 MNHEY, CDR2 SVGEGT. Deletions cut 2 bases from V and 2 bases from J, with 13 bases between. The CDR3 sequence is CASSYATGFGNQPQHF. The CDR3 DNA follows: TGTGCCAGCAGTTACGCAACGGGGTTCGGCAATCAGCCCCAGCATTTT.

The gene calls are TRBV6-5 and TRBJ1-1, with D tentatively TRBD1 (5 bases). CDR1 is MNHEY and CDR2 is SVGAGI in the germline V gene. The CDR3 has 15 residues. V dropped 2 bases and J dropped 1 base, with 11 bases sitting between them. This CDR3 is CASSYTGTENTEAFF. The CDR3 DNA is TGTGCCAGCAGTTACACCGGGACGGAGAACACTGAAGCTTTCTTT.

This clone was detected a few times. V and J are TRBV5-4 and TRBJ1-4, with 10 positions matching TRBD1. The length of the CDR3 is 15 residues. Germline V gene sequence: CDR1 SGHNT, CDR2 YYREEE (reference sequence). The J segment lost 8 bases and the V segment lost 3 bases, leaving 7 bases of the junction unmatched. CDR3 region: CASSSKDRGNEKLFF. CDR3 in DNA: TGTGCCAGCAGCTCGAAGGACAGGGGGAACGAAAAACTGTTTTTT.

The V and J genes are TRBV6-5 and TRBJ2-3; unclear D gene. The CDR3 is made up of 14 amino acids. CDR1 and CDR2 from the germline V gene are MNHEY and SVGAGI. Trimming removed 0 bases from V and 4 bases from J, with 8 bases in between. In nucleotides, the CDR3 is TGTGCCAGCAGTTACTCGGGTGTCTCAGATACGCAGTATTTT. It is translated as CASSYSGVSDTQYF.

The chain joins TRBV12-3 or TRBV12-4 to TRBJ1-1, with D unclear. This CDR3 is built from 11 residues. V lost 8 bases to trimming and J lost 6 bases, with 10 bases between them. The chain's CDR3 is CASGGGPEAFF. The CDR3 nucleotides read TGTGCCAGCGGAGGTGGGCCTGAAGCTTTCTTT.

This clone has only one observation. The chain employs TRBV5-6 and TRBJ2-5; 8 bases align to TRBD2. CDR3 length: 15 residues. Per germline, CDR1 SGHDT and CDR2 YYEEEE. J lost 5 bases, V lost 6 bases, and 12 bases had no gene match. CDR3 residues: CASTPSGLAHETQYF. The CDR3 region has the DNA TGTGCCAGCACTCCATCAGGACTAGCACACGAGACCCAGTACTTC.

The chain combines TRBV6-2 or TRBV6-3 with TRBJ1-2; D gene unclear. The CDR3 runs to 13 residues. The germline V gene encodes CDR1 MNHEY and CDR2 SVGEGT. Trimming removed 4 bases from V and 2 bases from J, with 8 bases in between. CDR3 amino acids: CASSSDGNYGYTF. Here the CDR3 DNA reads TGTGCCAGCAGTTCCGACGGAAACTATGGCTACACCTTC.

The J gene is TRBJ2-5, the V gene TRBV7-6, with TRBD2 identical over 12 bases. CDR1 and CDR2 from the germline V gene are SGHVS and FNYEAQ. The CDR3 totals 17 residues. V lost 3 bases to trimming and J lost 5 bases; unmatched junction nucleotides: 10. CDR3 protein: CASSLPLSSGRAETQYF. The CDR3 region has the DNA TGTGCCAGCAGCTTGCCTCTCTCTAGCGGGAGGGCTGAGACCCAGTACTTC.

This clone was observed a few times. The V gene is TRBV6-5, the J gene TRBJ1-6, with D perhaps TRBD1 (6 bases). Germline V CDR1 and CDR2: MNHEY, SVGAGI. The CDR3 is made up of 14 amino acids. The V gene lost 6 bases and the J gene lost 5 bases, with 11 bases spanning the gap. The CDR3 DNA reads as TGTGCCAGCAGAGCACAGGGAAATAATTCACCCCTCCACTTT. It encodes CASRAQGNNSPLHF.